These 4 T cell receptor beta chains originate from one sample sequenced in a study of neurological immune-mediated disorders. TCRdb re-called the 5' RACE reads with MiXCR, one entry per CDR3 protein. The table lists about 39,000 distinct CDR3 sequences, approximately 7.2% of them singletons. Sequencing used CD4+ T cells from blood. These receptors were collected from a man in his fifties or sixties in good health.

This clonotype was found many times. This may stem from a read error, because a much larger clone lies one nucleotide away. This chain uses TRBV12-3 or TRBV12-4 with TRBJ2-2, with D hard to call. The CDR3 extends over 15 amino acids. In DNA form, the CDR3 reads TGTGTCAGCAGTTTAGCAGCGCGGAACACCGGGGAGCTGTTTTTT. It yields the protein CVSSLAARNTGELFF.

By sample fraction, this clonotype is medium-sized. V gene TRBV7-9 combines with J gene TRBJ1-2, with D tentatively TRBD1 (5 bases). CDR1 SEHNR and CDR2 FQNEAQ come from the germline V gene (reference sequence). The CDR3 runs 16 residues. Trimming took 5 bases from V and 8 from J, leaving 24 bases between them. Here the CDR3 reads CASSPVARGAPPGYTF. For the CDR3, the DNA is TGTGCCAGCAGCCCCGTGGCCAGAGGGGCGCCCCCGGGCTACACCTTC. The full variable domain, with the rest looked up from reference TRBV7-9 and TRBJ1-2, is DTGVSQNPRHKITKRGQNVTFRCDPISEHNRLYWYRQTLGQGPEFLTYFQNEAQLEKSRLLSDRFSAERPKGSFSTLEIQRTEQGDSAMYLCASSPVARGAPPGYTFGSGTRLTVV.

Ten or more counts support this clonotype. The gene calls are TRBV7-3 and TRBJ2-7, with D uncertain. Trimming stripped 5 bases from V and 3 bases from J, with 8 bases between. The CDR3 is 12 amino acids. Germline values: CDR1 SGHTA, CDR2 FQGTGA. CDR3 bases: TGTGCCAGCAGCCATCAGAGCTACGAGCAGTACTTC. It codes for CASSHQSYEQYF.

This clonotype was observed many times. The rearrangement uses TRBV7-9 and TRBJ2-7, with D maybe TRBD1 (5 bases). V was shortened by 1 base and J by 0 bases, with 7 bases between the two germline ends. In germline, CDR1 is SEHNR, CDR2 FQNEAQ (reference sequence). There are 14 residues in the CDR3. CDR3 nucleotides: TGTGCCAGCAGCTTAGGGACAAGCTCCTACGAGCAGTACTTC. This gives the protein CASSLGTSSYEQYF.